This TCR beta chain is from a study of T cell changes during pregnancy in multiple sclerosis. Some clones are missing from TCRdb's copy, which holds only in-frame ones; the method was immunoSEQ multiplex PCR. The sample contains roughly 80,000 clones, around 93% of which appear only once. Sequenced here: peripheral blood, sampled after pregnancy. The clonotype comes from a female donor in good health, enrolled as a control in a pregnancy study.

The CDR3 reads CASSLGRGLAVYNEQFF. Written as DNA, the CDR3 is TGTGCCAGCAGCTTGGGTAGGGGACTAGCGGTTTACAATGAGCAGTTCTTC. The V gene is TRBV5-4, the J gene TRBJ2-1; 11 bases align to TRBD2. CDR1 is SGHNT, CDR2 YYREEE, per germline (reference sequence). Trimming removed 0 bases from V and 4 bases from J; junction bases left unmatched: 6. CDR3 length: 17 residues.